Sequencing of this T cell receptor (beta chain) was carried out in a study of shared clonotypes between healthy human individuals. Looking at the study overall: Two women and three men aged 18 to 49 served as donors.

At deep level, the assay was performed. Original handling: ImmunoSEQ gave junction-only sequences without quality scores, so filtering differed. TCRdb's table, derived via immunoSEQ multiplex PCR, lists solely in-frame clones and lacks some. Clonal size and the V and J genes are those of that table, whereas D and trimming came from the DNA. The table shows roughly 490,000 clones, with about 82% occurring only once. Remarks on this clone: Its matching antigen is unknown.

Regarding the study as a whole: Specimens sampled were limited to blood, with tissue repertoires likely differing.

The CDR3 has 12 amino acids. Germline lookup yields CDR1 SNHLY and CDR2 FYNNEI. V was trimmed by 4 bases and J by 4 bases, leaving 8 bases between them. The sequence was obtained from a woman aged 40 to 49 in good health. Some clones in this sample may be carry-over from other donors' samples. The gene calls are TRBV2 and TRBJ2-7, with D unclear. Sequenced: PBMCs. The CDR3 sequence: CASSVGEYEQYF. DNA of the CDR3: TGTGCCAGCAGTGTAGGAGAGTACGAGCAGTACTTC.